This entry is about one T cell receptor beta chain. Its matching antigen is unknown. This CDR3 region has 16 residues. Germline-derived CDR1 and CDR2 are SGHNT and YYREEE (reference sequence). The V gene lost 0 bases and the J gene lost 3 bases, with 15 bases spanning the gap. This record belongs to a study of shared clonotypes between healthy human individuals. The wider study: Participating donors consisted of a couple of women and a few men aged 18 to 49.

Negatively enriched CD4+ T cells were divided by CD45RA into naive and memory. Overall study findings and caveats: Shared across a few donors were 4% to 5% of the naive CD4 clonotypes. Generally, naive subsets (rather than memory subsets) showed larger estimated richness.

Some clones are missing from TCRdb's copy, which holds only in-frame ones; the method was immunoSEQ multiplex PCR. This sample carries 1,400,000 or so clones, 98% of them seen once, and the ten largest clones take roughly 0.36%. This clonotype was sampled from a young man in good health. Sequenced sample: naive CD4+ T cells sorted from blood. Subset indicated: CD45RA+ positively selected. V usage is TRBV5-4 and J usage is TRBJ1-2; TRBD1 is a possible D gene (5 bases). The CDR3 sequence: CASSLAWGRVDYGYTF. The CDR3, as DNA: TGTGCCAGCAGCTTGGCCTGGGGCAGGGTGGACTATGGCTACACCTTC.